Given below is one TCR beta chain in context. The sample comes from a study of shared clonotypes between healthy human individuals. Method: immunoSEQ multiplex PCR; TCRdb's copy keeps in-frame clones and lacks some. The sample carries 2.3 million or so clones, 85% to 95% recorded once. CDR3 length equals 16 residues. The V gene's germline CDR1 is SGHRS and CDR2 YFSETQ. Trimming at V came to 1 base and at J to 7 bases, leaving 13 bases not matched to a gene. Sequencing input: naive CD4+ T cells from PBMCs. The subset here: CD45RA+ positively selected. The chain is built from TRBV5-1 and TRBJ1-2; 7 nucleotides agree with TRBD1. The source of this sequence is a man aged 18 to 30 in good health. Some clones in this sample may be carry-over from other donors' samples. This CDR3 reads CASSLRAAQGEGGYTF. The CDR3 region has the DNA TGCGCCAGCAGCTTGAGGGCCGCGCAGGGGGAAGGTGGCTACACCTTC. Full variable domain (rest looked up from reference TRBV5-1 and TRBJ1-2): KAGVTQTPRYLIKTRGQQVTLSCSPISGHRSVSWYQQTPGQGLQFLFEYFSETQRNKGNFPGRFSGRQFSNSRSEMNVSTLELGDSALYLCASSLRAAQGEGGYTFGSGTRLTVV.